These T cell receptor beta chains were read from a single sample in a study of identical twins. MiXCR was run by TCRdb on the 5' RACE reads, yielding one entry per CDR3 protein. The table lists about 210,000 distinct CDR3 sequences, approximately 9% of them singletons. The specimen was memory (CD45RO+) T cells sorted from blood. These receptors came from a woman aged 18-35 years in good health. CDR3s include the opening cysteine and the closing phenylalanine or tryptophan. D genes are given only for firm matches. Only part of the rows carry a size: once, few, many, or a class if the clone is expanded.

>TRBV5-5|TRBD2|few|TRBJ2-3
TGTGCCAGCAGCCCCCGCGGGGGGACCCTCACAGATACGCAGTATTTT
CASSPRGGTLTDTQYF
>TRBV4-2|NA|medium-sized|TRBJ2-2
TGTGCCAGCAGCCTAGGGGGACCGAACACCGGGGAGCTGTTTTTT
CASSLGGPNTGELFF
>TRBV7-8|TRBD2|few|TRBJ2-7
TGTGCCAGCAGCCCGGGACTAGCCGACTTGGGTGAGCAGTACTTC
CASSPGLADLGEQYF
>TRBV14|NA|few|TRBJ2-1
TGTGCCAGCAGCCAAGAAAGGGGGGCTGAGCAGTTCTTC
CASSQERGAEQFF
>TRBV7-2|NA|few|TRBJ2-1
TGTGCCAGCAGCATTTACCCACACAATGAGCAGTTCTTC
CASSIYPHNEQFF
>TRBV7-2|NA|few|TRBJ2-5
TGTGCCAGCAGCTTAGTGTCCAAAGAGACCCAGTACTTC
CASSLVSKETQYF
>TRBV5-4|TRBD2|NA|TRBJ2-5
TGTGCCAGCAGCTCCGTCGGTAGCGGGAATGGACGGGAGACCCAGTACTTC
CASSSVGSGNGRETQYF
>TRBV15|NA|NA|TRBJ2-1
TGTGCCACCAGCAGAGATCCAGCAAACAATGAGCAGTTCTTC
CATSRDPANNEQFF
>TRBV7-7|NA|NA|TRBJ2-2
TGTGCTAGCAGCCTGCAGGGGTTAACCGGGGAGCTGTTTTTT
CASSLQGLTGELFF
>TRBV6-1|NA|few|TRBJ2-1
TGTGCCAGCGGAGAGGGGAACCACAATGAGCAGTTCTTC
CASGEGNHNEQFF
>TRBV20-1|NA|NA|TRBJ2-1
TGCAGTGCTATGGCGGGATACAATGAGCAGTTCTTC
CSAMAGYNEQFF
>TRBV2|TRBD2|many|TRBJ2-3
TGTGCCAGCCTCCTAGCGGGGTTTAGCGATACGCAGTATTTT
CASLLAGFSDTQYF
>TRBV4-2|NA|NA|TRBJ1-1
TGTGCCAGCAGCCAAGATCCCCAGGGGAACACTGAAGCTTTCTTT
CASSQDPQGNTEAFF
>TRBV19|NA|NA|TRBJ1-4
TGTGCCAGTAGTATAGTAAGGCCGACCGAAAAACTGTTTTTT
CASSIVRPTEKLFF
>TRBV5-1|NA|NA|TRBJ1-2
TGCGCCAGCAGCTTGGGTCAGAGAGATGGCGACACCTTC
CASSLGQRDGDTF
>TRBV21-1|NA|NA|TRBJ1-1
TGTGCCAGCCCGAGGGTAGGGCCCATGAACACTGAAGCTTTCTTT
CASPRVGPMNTEAFF
>TRBV24-1|TRBD1|NA|TRBJ1-2
TGTGCCACCAGTGATACTGACAGGGCCTATGGCTACACCTTC
CATSDTDRAYGYTF
>TRBV9|TRBD2|many|TRBJ2-1
TGTGCCAGCAGCGGCGGGGGCAATGAGCAGTTCTTC
CASSGGGNEQFF
>TRBV20-1|NA|NA|TRBJ2-1
TGCAGTGACACCCATGAGCAGTTCTTC
CSDTHEQFF
>TRBV20-1|TRBD2|NA|TRBJ2-1
TGCAGTGCATTCCAAAGCCTAGCGGGGGGGCGGGAGTTCTTC
CSAFQSLAGGREFF
>TRBV7-9|NA|few|TRBJ2-1
TGTGCCAGCAGCTTAGTAGGAGTGAATGAGCAGTTCTTC
CASSLVGVNEQFF
>TRBV20-1|NA|many|TRBJ2-1
TGCTGTGCAGTGAGGGGGGGGGCCTACAATGAGCAGTTCTTC
CCAVRGGAYNEQFF
>TRBV15|NA|many|TRBJ2-2
TGTGCCACCAGCAGAGATTTGAAAGCGGCCCTCGGCGGGGAGCTGTTTTTT
CATSRDLKAALGGELFF
>TRBV2|TRBD1|few|TRBJ1-6
TGTGCCAGCAGCTGGGACAGGGGGCTTTCACCCCTCCACTTT
CASSWDRGLSPLHF
>TRBV3-1|TRBD2|NA|TRBJ2-7
TGTACCTGCAGTCCCTTTTTAGCGGGGGCCGCCCGTGTGTCGATGCAGTACTTC
CTCSPFLAGAARVSMQYF
>TRBV20-1|TRBD1|many|TRBJ2-1
TGCAGTGCTAGTTTTATGGGACAGGGTAACAATGAGCAGTTCTTC
CSASFMGQGNNEQFF
>TRBV20-1|TRBD1|NA|TRBJ2-2
TGCAGTGCTGGACAGGGTCACGGGGAGCTGTTTTTT
CSAGQGHGELFF
>TRBV9|NA|few|TRBJ2-3
TGTGCCAGCAGCGTCAGCCCTTATAGCACAGATACGCAGTATTTT
CASSVSPYSTDTQYF
>TRBV14|NA|NA|TRBJ2-3
TGTGCCAGCAGCCACGGCCGACACACAGATACGCAGTATTTT
CASSHGRHTDTQYF
>TRBV6-5|TRBD2|few|TRBJ2-1
TGTGCCAGCAGTTATTCACTAGCGGGGGCGGGATATGAGCAGTTCTTC
CASSYSLAGAGYEQFF
>TRBV9|TRBD2|many|TRBJ2-1
TGTGCCAGCAGCGCCCCCCCGGGACTAGCGTCCTACAATGAGCAGTTCTTC
CASSAPPGLASYNEQFF
>TRBV6-2/TRBV6-3|NA|NA|TRBJ2-2
TGTGCCAGCAGTTATGACGGACAGTCACTCCACACCGGGGAGCTGTTTTTT
CASSYDGQSLHTGELFF
>TRBV7-9|NA|NA|TRBJ1-2
TGTGCCAGCAGCTCTCCTAACCGGGACGCCTTC
CASSSPNRDAF
>TRBV5-1|TRBD1|few|TRBJ2-7
TGCGCCAGCAGCAGGGACAGGGATAACTCCTACGAGCAGTACTTC
CASSRDRDNSYEQYF
>TRBV7-2|TRBD2|few|TRBJ2-1
TGTGCCGGGGGGGGGAGCTCCTACAATGAGCAGTTCTTC
CAGGGSSYNEQFF
>TRBV29-1|NA|few|TRBJ2-5
TGCAGCATCTGGCGGGATTCAGTGACCCAGTACTTC
CSIWRDSVTQYF
>TRBV7-6|NA|NA|TRBJ2-1
TGTGCCAGCAGCCTCGCCGCGGGGTCCTACAATGAGCAGTTCTTC
CASSLAAGSYNEQFF
>TRBV6-5|NA|NA|TRBJ2-5
TGTGCCAGCAGTTACTCAGTTTGGGAGGGGGCGAAGGAGGAGACCCAGTACTTC
CASSYSVWEGAKEETQYF
>TRBV12-5|NA|NA|TRBJ2-1
TGTGCTAGTGGTTTGGCCGACGGGACAACAAACAATGAGCAGTTCTTC
CASGLADGTTNNEQFF
>TRBV10-2|TRBD1|many|TRBJ2-7
TGCGCCATCACACCGGGACAGGGTTACGAGCAGTACTTC
CAITPGQGYEQYF
>TRBV20-1|TRBD1|few|TRBJ1-1
TGCAGTGCACCTGGGGACAGGGGGCGGGCTGAAGCTTTCTTT
CSAPGDRGRAEAFF
>TRBV29-1|NA|many|TRBJ2-3
TGCAGCGCCCGTCCAGGAGGAGATACGCAGTATTTT
CSARPGGDTQYF
>TRBV5-1|NA|many|TRBJ2-3
TGCGCCAGCGGGGGCCCTAACACAGATACGCAGTATTTT
CASGGPNTDTQYF
>TRBV12-3/TRBV12-4|TRBD1|many|TRBJ1-2
TGTGCCAGCAGAGGGGACAGTGATTATGGCTACACCTTC
CASRGDSDYGYTF
>TRBV5-6|NA|few|TRBJ1-5
TGTGCCAGCGGCCGCGCAGGGGAGACTTATAGCAATCAGCCCCAGCATTTT
CASGRAGETYSNQPQHF
>TRBV5-6|NA|NA|TRBJ2-1
TGTGCCAGCAGCTTGAAAGGGTTAAGCTCCTACAATGAGCAGTTCTTC
CASSLKGLSSYNEQFF
>TRBV9|TRBD1|NA|TRBJ2-3
TGTGCCAGCAGCGGACAGGGCTCAAGGGCAGATACGCAGTATTTT
CASSGQGSRADTQYF
>TRBV6-2/TRBV6-3|NA|few|TRBJ1-1
TGTGCCAGCAGTTACCAGGGGTTGAACACTGAAGCTTTCTTT
CASSYQGLNTEAFF
>TRBV5-6|NA|NA|TRBJ2-5
TGTGCCAGCAGCTTGCGGACTTACCATAGAGAGACCAAGTACTTC
CASSLRTYHRETKYF
>TRBV6-2/TRBV6-3|TRBD2|many|TRBJ2-1
TGTGCCAGCAGCCAAACTAGCGGCGGGTACAATGAGCAGTTCTTC
CASSQTSGGYNEQFF
>TRBV7-6|NA|few|TRBJ2-1
TGTGCCAGCAGCTCTCGACTAGACAATGAGCAGTTCTTC
CASSSRLDNEQFF
>TRBV2|NA|many|TRBJ1-1
TGTGCCAGCAGTGAAGGGATGAACACTGAAGCTTTCTTT
CASSEGMNTEAFF
>TRBV9|TRBD1|few|TRBJ2-5
TGTGCCAGCAGCGCATTCGGGACAGGGGAGACCCAGTACTTC
CASSAFGTGETQYF